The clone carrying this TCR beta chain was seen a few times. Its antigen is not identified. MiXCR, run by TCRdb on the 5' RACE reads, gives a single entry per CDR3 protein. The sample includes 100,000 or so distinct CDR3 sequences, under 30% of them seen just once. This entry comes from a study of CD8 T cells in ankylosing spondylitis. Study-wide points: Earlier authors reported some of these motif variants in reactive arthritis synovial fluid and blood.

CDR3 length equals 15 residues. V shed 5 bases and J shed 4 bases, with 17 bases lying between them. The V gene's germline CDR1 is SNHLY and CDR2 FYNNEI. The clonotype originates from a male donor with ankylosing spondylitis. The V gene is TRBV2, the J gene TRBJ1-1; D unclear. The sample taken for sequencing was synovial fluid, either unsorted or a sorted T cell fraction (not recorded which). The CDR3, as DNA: TGTGCCAGCAGTATACTTCCGACTTCCCGCACTGAAGCTTTCTTT. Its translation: CASSILPTSRTEAFF.